The clone carrying this TCR beta chain has more than one count but fewer than ten. Its antigen remains unidentified. This sample stems from a study of early T cells in non-severe SARS-CoV-2 infection. Background on the study: Chains from this unsorted whole-blood bulk RNA could not be paired.

General study findings and limits: VDJdb matching, biased toward anti-spike CD8 responses, missed private and CD4 specificities.

This CDR3 is 14 amino acids long. CDR1 SGHNT and CDR2 YENEEA come from the germline V gene. V dropped 4 bases and J dropped 7; count of bases not matched to a gene: 5. Individual cDNA molecules were tagged with unique molecular identifiers, the study reported. One entry per CDR3 protein, called by TCRdb with MiXCR from the 5' RACE reads. The profile covers approximately 70,000 distinct CDR3 sequences, with less than 15% appearing a single time and about 5% taken by the ten largest. The receptor's source is an adult who was a healthcare worker with PCR-confirmed SARS-CoV-2 infection or an uninfected control (not recorded which). Sequencing was done on a sample of whole blood. The chain has TRBV11-3 and TRBJ2-1; 9 positions match TRBD1. CDR3 region: CASSSGQGANEQFF. As DNA, the CDR3 is TGTGCCAGCAGCTCGGGACAGGGCGCAAATGAGCAGTTCTTC.